A single sample is the source of the 10 T cell receptor beta chains below, sequenced in a study of T cell changes during pregnancy in multiple sclerosis. The data were produced by immunoSEQ multiplex PCR, yet TCRdb's version contains in-frame clones alone and is incomplete. The sample shows tens of thousands of clones, 90% to 95% of them seen only once. The source was CD8+ T cells from peripheral blood mononuclear cells, collected before pregnancy. Source of these receptors: a female donor with multiple sclerosis, enrolled in a pregnancy study.

This chain links TRBV27 with TRBJ2-2; 7 bases agree with TRBD2. J gave up 1 base and V 2 bases, and 7 bases lay outside the gene matches. Germline assignment: CDR1 MNHEY and CDR2 SMNVEV (reference sequence). The CDR3 is 17 amino acids. In DNA form, the CDR3 reads TGTGCCAGCAGTTTAGCGGTGGCTAGCGGGAACACCGGGGAGCTGTTTTTT. It encodes CASSLAVASGNTGELFF.

Here the CDR3 reads CSVERTASPEAFF. The CDR3 nucleotides read TGCAGCGTTGAGAGAACAGCCTCCCCTGAAGCTTTCTTT. The rearrangement joins TRBV29-1 to TRBJ1-1, with D unclear. The germline V and J ends were trimmed by 3 bases and 6 bases, with 14 bases remaining between them. Germline V CDR1 and CDR2: SQVTM, ANQGSEA. This CDR3 region has 13 residues. The whole variable domain, remainder taken from reference TRBV29-1 and TRBJ1-1, is SAVISQKPSRDICQRGTSLTIQCQVDSQVTMMFWYRQQPGQSLTLIATANQGSEATYESGFVIDKFPISRPNLTFSTLTVSNMSPEDSSIYLCSVERTASPEAFFGQGTRLTVV.

The chain joins TRBV27 to TRBJ2-2; D remains ambiguous. Germline CDR1 is MNHEY and CDR2 is SMNVEV (reference sequence). V lost 5 bases and J lost 4, with 5 bases in between. This CDR3 region has 12 residues. The CDR3 DNA sequence: TGTGCCAGCAGTGTTAGCACCGGGGAGCTGTTTTTT. It yields the protein CASSVSTGELFF.

The rearrangement uses TRBV5-6 and TRBJ2-7; a weak D match, TRBD1 (6 bases). The V gene's germline CDR1 is SGHDT and CDR2 YYEEEE. Trimming took off 4 bases at V and 2 bases at J, with 19 bases between the two ends. CDR3 length: 16 residues. CDR3 coding DNA: TGTGCCAGCAGCCCTAACCGCAGGGGTCGGACCTACGAGCAGTACTTC. It codes for CASSPNRRGRTYEQYF.

V usage is TRBV2 and J usage is TRBJ2-3; 10 nucleotides align to TRBD2. V shed 7 bases, J shed 6 bases, and the junction held 10 bases outside the gene matches. This CDR3 contains 15 residues. The germline V gene has CDR1 SNHLY and CDR2 FYNNEI. CDR3 nucleotide sequence: TGTGCCAGCAAGGGAGGTAGCGGGGGGTTTGATACGCAGTATTTT. Its protein product is CASKGGSGGFDTQYF.

The V gene is TRBV10-3, the J gene TRBJ1-1; a weak D match, TRBD1 (5 bases). CDR1 is ENHRY, CDR2 SYGVKD, per germline. The CDR3 contains 15 residues. Between the trimmed V and J ends, which lost 3 bases and 5 bases, there was a span of 16 bases. The chain's CDR3 is CAISEEAGFVTEAFF. The CDR3 DNA reads TGTGCCATCAGTGAAGAAGCAGGGTTTGTAACTGAAGCTTTCTTT.

The chain links TRBV15 to TRBJ1-5; the match to TRBD1 covers 7 bases. The germline gives CDR1 LNHNV, CDR2 YYDKDF (reference sequence). Unmatched junction bases numbered 12, after V lost 4 bases and J lost 9 bases. The CDR3 consists of 15 residues. The chain's CDR3 is CATSTGTELGWPQHF. As DNA, the CDR3 is TGTGCCACCAGCACCGGGACAGAGCTAGGCTGGCCCCAGCATTTT.

This chain connects TRBV6-5 to TRBJ1-4; possible D gene TRBD1, 6 bases. This CDR3 region has 16 residues. Trimming took off 2 bases at V and 0 bases at J, with 10 bases between the two ends. Per germline, CDR1 MNHEY and CDR2 SVGAGI. The CDR3: CASSYGTTATNEKLFF. CDR3 coding DNA: TGTGCCAGCAGTTACGGGACAACTGCAACTAATGAAAAACTGTTTTTT.

The rearrangement uses TRBV13 and TRBJ2-5, with 8 bases fitting TRBD2. CDR3 length: 13 residues. With V trimmed by 4 bases and J by 3 bases, 1 base remained unmatched. CDR1 is PRHDT, CDR2 FYEKMQ, per germline (reference sequence). The DNA for the CDR3 is TGTGCCAGCAGCTCGGGGGGGGAAGAGACCCAGTACTTC. It specifies CASSSGGEETQYF.

V usage is TRBV5-6 and J usage is TRBJ1-6; possible D gene TRBD1, 6 bases. V gave up 3 bases and J gave up 1 base, with 17 bases separating them. From germline, CDR1 is SGHDT and CDR2 YYEEEE. This CDR3 is built from 18 residues. The CDR3 sequence: CASSYRSYRVSYNSPLHF. The CDR3 DNA sequence: TGTGCCAGCAGCTACCGAAGTTACAGGGTTTCCTATAATTCACCCCTCCACTTT.